Here is one TCR beta chain with its context. The antigen is unknown. The CDR3 loop spans 16 amino acids. Germline CDR1 is LGHNA and CDR2 is YNFKEQ. Trimming cost V 5 bases and J 0 bases, with 14 bases left between them. This sample stems from a study of OX40 agonist ivuxolimab in advanced cancers. Study-level background: Patients received ivuxolimab, an agonistic anti-OX40 (CD134) antibody. It was permissible to have had prior anti-PD-1, anti-PD-L1 or anti-CTLA-4 therapy, and about 40% had some. General study findings and limits: Both CD4+ and CD8+ T cell populations in blood had undergone clonal expansion by week 6 at 0.1 to 3.0 mg/kg.

Only in-frame clones appear in the TCRdb table, and some are missing; sequencing was by immunoSEQ multiplex PCR. Among over 90,000 clones listed, under 90% were seen once. This chain connects TRBV4-2 to TRBJ1-3; D ambiguous. This material consisted of CD4+ or CD8+ T cells sorted from blood, taken in a trial of the OX40 agonist ivuxolimab. The receptor was isolated from an adult with an advanced solid tumor such as melanoma, head and neck, liver or kidney cancer. The DNA of the CDR3 is TGTGCCAGCAGCTTAACCGGGTGGAGCTCTGGAAACACCATATATTTT. Translated: CASSLTGWSSGNTIYF.